This entry describes one T cell receptor beta chain. The data were obtained in a study of blood T cell repertoires in COVID-19. Study-wide background: Acute and convalescent COVID-19 specimens originated in the United States, Italy and Spain.

Enrollees, about 18 to 89 years old, lived in about two dozen US areas. Membership in each cohort depended on participant-reported clinical history. The table came from immunoSEQ multiplex PCR; TCRdb's copy has only in-frame clones and leaves some out. Of some 250,000 clones listed, around 92% are singletons. The CDR3 contains 12 residues. V gave up 7 bases and J gave up 2 bases; unmatched junction bases: 3. Per germline, CDR1 GTSNPN and CDR2 SVGIG (reference sequence). V is TRBV30 and J is TRBJ1-1; 8 nucleotides line up with TRBD1. The sequencing sample was made of PBMCs or T cells enriched from blood (not recorded which). The TCR originated in a woman aged 25 to 39 with acute COVID-19. CDR3 amino acids: CALDRANTEAFF. CDR3 sequence (DNA): TGTGCCTTGGACAGGGCCAACACTGAAGCTTTCTTT.